This TCR beta chain was identified in a study of shared clonotypes between healthy human individuals. Study in general: Sampling drew on donors who were two women and a few men aged 18 to 49.

Every subset had its genomic DNA shared out evenly among several immunoSEQ plates. Original data processing: With immunoSEQ giving junction-only sequences and no quality scores, filtering differed. Assay used: immunoSEQ multiplex PCR; TCRdb lists only in-frame clones, some missing. V and J calls and clone size follow that table, whereas D and trimming were derived from the DNA. Seen here are fewer than 850,000 clones, about 96% observed once, and the top ten hold under 0.3%. It was CD45RO-negative cells, positively selected for CCR7, that made up naive CD8 cells, with terminally differentiated effector memory CD45RA+ cells excluded. The study enrolled healthy HIV-negative adults without recent acute infections or vaccinations as donors. The CDR3 is 17 residues long. J lost 8 bases, V lost 2 bases, and 11 bases had no gene match. Germline CDR1 MGHRA, CDR2 YSYEKL.

The source material was naive CD8+ T cells sorted from blood. The V call is TRBV4-1, the J call TRBJ2-1; 11 positions match TRBD1. This receptor was taken from a man aged 30 to 45 in good health. This chain's CDR3 is CASSQRLPGQGVYEQFF. The DNA of the CDR3 is TGCGCCAGCAGCCAACGACTTCCGGGACAGGGGGTCTATGAGCAGTTCTTC.